This is a list of T cell receptor beta chains from one sample in a study of graft-versus-host responses after intestinal transplantation. The antigens for these receptors are not known. Measured with immunoSEQ multiplex PCR; TCRdb has only the in-frame clones, and not every one. This repertoire shows 75,000 to 100,000 clones, roughly 90% found once; its top ten account for around 0.17%. The source was unstimulated CD4+ T cells sorted from spleen or lymph node cells, collected before intestinal transplant. These receptors came from a human donor who received an intestinal transplant. Both conserved end residues are part of each CDR3. Fields, in order: V gene, J gene, CDR3 protein.

TRBV10-1	TRBJ2-7	CASSGGGYEQYF
TRBV11-2	TRBJ1-1	CASSSGQGSVFGTEAFF
TRBV5-1	TRBJ2-1	CASSLADYPGTSFDEQFF
TRBV10-3	TRBJ2-7	CAISDFTITRYEQYF
TRBV30	TRBJ2-5	CARSGRSQETQYF
TRBV30	TRBJ2-1	CAWSVIVAGNAEQFF
TRBV19	TRBJ1-2	CASRGQGYGYTF
TRBV6-1	TRBJ1-5	CASSDHRAGNQPQHF
TRBV6-1	TRBJ2-7	CASSERILAGGPGGQYF
TRBV7-2	TRBJ1-3	CASSESGTHSGNTIYF
TRBV9	TRBJ1-2	CASSVVSTVYYGYTF
TRBV6-1	TRBJ1-2	CASSEAESGYTF
TRBV23-1	TRBJ2-2	CPFLEGRNTGELFF
TRBV14	TRBJ2-1	CASSQVAGSYNEQFF